Ten or more counts support the clone carrying this TCR beta chain. Its cognate antigen is unknown. This CDR3 has 16 amino acids. The junction had 10 bases not matched to a gene; V was cut back by 5 bases and J by 3 bases. A universal primer site was incorporated via template switching, and the cDNA contained unique molecular identifiers. TCRdb reprocessed the 5' RACE reads with MiXCR, giving one entry per CDR3 protein. Here the sample spans 350,000 to 500,000 distinct CDR3 sequences, approximately 17% being singletons. This record belongs to a study of identical twins. Study-wide points: Instead of following the same donors, the conclusions were based on cross-sectional statistical analysis.

This chain uses TRBV12-3 or TRBV12-4 with TRBJ2-1; 7 bases agree with TRBD1. The sample comprised naive T cells sorted from blood. The sequence came from a man aged 45-65 years in good health. DNA for the CDR3: TGTGCCAGCAGTAGGGGGCCCAACTCCCGCTACAATGAGCAGTTCTTC. Translated: CASSRGPNSRYNEQFF.